One T cell receptor beta chain is described in this entry. Its cognate antigen is unknown. Treatment denoted: oral pan-JAK inhibitor, 5-10 mg twice daily. These data come from a study of CD8+ T cells in alopecia areata. Study at large: Those patients who were treated received oral tofacitinib, which was given at 5 to 10 mg twice daily for moderate-to-severe alopecia areata. General study findings and limits: Scalp clonality and expanded CD8+ clones among the top 100 showed significant decreases with tofacitinib. On tofacitinib, scalp and blood still held many of the expanded lesional clones.

Isolated RNA was reverse transcribed into cDNA used as the sequencing template. Profiling relied on immunoSEQ multiplex PCR, and the TCRdb table lists in-frame clones only, not all of them. The data contain a few hundred thousand clones, roughly two fifths of them singletons. The origin of this receptor is a human donor with alopecia areata. Sequencing was performed on CD4+ T cells sorted from blood, taken between weeks 30 and 35, from a patient treated with tofacitinib.

For the CDR3, the DNA is TGCAGCGTTAGGGGCTTGGCCCTCAGGGCTGAAGCTTTCTTT. Protein product: CSVRGLALRAEAFF. V and J are TRBV29-1 and TRBJ1-1, with a weak D call TRBD1 (5 bases). This CDR3 has 14 residues. CDR1 and CDR2 from the germline V gene are SQVTM and ANQGSEA. With 5 bases removed from V and 6 bases from J, the gap between germline ends came to 19 bases.